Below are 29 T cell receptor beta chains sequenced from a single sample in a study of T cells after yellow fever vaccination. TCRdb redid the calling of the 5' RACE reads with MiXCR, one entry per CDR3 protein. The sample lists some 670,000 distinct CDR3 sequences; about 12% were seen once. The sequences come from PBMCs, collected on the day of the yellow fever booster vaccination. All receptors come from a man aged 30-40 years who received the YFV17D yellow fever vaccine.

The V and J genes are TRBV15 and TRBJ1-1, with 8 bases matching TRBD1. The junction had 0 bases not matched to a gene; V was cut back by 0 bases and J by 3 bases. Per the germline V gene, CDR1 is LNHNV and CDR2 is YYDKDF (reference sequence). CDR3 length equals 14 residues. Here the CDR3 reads CATSRETGDTEAFF. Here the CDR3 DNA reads TGTGCCACCAGCAGAGAGACAGGGGACACTGAAGCTTTCTTT.

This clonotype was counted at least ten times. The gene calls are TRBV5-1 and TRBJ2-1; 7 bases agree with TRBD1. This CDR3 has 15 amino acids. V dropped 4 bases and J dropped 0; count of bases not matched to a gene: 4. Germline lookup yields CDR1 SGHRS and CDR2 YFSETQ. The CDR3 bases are TGCGCCAGCAGCAGAGGGGGCCTCTCCTACAATGAGCAGTTCTTC. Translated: CASSRGGLSYNEQFF.

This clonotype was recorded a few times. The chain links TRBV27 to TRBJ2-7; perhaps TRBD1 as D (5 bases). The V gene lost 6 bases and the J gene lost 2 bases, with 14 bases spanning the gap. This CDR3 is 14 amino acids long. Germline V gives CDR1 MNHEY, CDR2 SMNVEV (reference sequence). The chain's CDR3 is CASSVKGAAYEQYF. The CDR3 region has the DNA TGTGCCAGCAGCGTGAAAGGGGCCGCCTACGAGCAGTACTTC.

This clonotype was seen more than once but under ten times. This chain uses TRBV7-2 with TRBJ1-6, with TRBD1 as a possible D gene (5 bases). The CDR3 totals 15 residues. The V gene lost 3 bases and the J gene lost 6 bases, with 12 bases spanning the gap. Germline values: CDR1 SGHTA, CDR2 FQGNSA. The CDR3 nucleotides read TGTGCCAGCAGCTTCGTGCGGGGACCTAATTCACCCCTCCACTTT. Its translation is CASSFVRGPNSPLHF.

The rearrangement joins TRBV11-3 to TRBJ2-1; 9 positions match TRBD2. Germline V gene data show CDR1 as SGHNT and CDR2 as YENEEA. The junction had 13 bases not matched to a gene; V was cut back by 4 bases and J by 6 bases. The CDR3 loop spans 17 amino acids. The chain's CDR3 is CASSSSGTSSIGNEQFF. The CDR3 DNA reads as TGTGCCAGCAGCTCGTCCGGGACTAGCTCCATTGGCAATGAGCAGTTCTTC.

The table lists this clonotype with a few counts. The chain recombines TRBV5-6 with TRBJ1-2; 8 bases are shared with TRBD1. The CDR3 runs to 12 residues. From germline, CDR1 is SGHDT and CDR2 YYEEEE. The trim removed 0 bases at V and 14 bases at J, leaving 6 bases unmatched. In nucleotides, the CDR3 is TGTGCCAGCAGCTTGGGAGGACAGGGAAGGACCTTC. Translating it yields CASSLGGQGRTF.

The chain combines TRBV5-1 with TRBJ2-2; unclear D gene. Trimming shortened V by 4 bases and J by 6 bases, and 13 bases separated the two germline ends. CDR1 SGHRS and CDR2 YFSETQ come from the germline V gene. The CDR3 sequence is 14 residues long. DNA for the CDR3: TGCGCCAGCAGCAGCGAACCTTTAGCCGGGGAGCTGTTTTTT. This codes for CASSSEPLAGELFF.

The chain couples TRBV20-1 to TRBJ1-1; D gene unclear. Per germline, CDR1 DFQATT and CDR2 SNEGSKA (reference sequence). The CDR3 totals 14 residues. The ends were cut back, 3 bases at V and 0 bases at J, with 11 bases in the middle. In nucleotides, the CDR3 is TGCAGTGCTAGCATCGGGTCCATGAACACTGAAGCTTTCTTT. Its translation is CSASIGSMNTEAFF.

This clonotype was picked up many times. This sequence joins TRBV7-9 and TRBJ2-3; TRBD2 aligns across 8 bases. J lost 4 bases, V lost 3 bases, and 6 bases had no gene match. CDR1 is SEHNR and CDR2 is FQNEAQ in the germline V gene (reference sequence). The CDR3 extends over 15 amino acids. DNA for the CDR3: TGTGCCAGCAGCTTGGAACTAGCGGTGTCAGATACGCAGTATTTT. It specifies CASSLELAVSDTQYF.

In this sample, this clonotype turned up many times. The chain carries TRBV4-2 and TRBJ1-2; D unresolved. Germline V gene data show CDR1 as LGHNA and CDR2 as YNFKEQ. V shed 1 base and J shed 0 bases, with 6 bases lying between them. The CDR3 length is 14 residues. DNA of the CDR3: TGTGCCAGCAGCCAAGCTTCCCCTAACTATGGCTACACCTTC. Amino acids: CASSQASPNYGYTF.

In DNA form, the CDR3 reads TGCAGTGCCCCGCCGGGGGGGAACAAAAACATTCAGTACTTC. Protein sequence: CSAPPGGNKNIQYF. The chain joins TRBV20-1 to TRBJ2-4, with 8 bases that match TRBD2. This CDR3 region has 14 residues. Looked up from germline, CDR1 is DFQATT and CDR2 is SNEGSKA (reference sequence). The V and J ends lost 6 bases and 3 bases, in that order; junction bases with no gene match: 7.

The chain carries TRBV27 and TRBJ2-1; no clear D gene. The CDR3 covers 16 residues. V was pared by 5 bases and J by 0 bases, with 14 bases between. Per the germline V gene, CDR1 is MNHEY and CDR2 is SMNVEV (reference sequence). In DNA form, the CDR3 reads TGTGCCAGCAGTCCAGCGAAGACGAGCTCCTACAATGAGCAGTTCTTC. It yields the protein CASSPAKTSSYNEQFF.

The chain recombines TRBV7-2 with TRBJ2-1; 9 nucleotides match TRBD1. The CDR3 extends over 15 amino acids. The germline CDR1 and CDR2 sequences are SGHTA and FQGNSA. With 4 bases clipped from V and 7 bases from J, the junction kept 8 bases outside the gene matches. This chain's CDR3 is CASSYGQGILNEQFF. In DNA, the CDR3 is TGTGCCAGCAGCTACGGACAGGGGATTTTGAATGAGCAGTTCTTC.

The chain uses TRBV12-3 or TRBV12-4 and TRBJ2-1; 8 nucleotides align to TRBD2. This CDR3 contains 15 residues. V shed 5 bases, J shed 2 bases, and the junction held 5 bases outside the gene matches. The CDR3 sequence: CASSPRRGAYNEQFF. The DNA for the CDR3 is TGTGCCAGCAGTCCTCGGCGGGGGGCCTACAATGAGCAGTTCTTC.

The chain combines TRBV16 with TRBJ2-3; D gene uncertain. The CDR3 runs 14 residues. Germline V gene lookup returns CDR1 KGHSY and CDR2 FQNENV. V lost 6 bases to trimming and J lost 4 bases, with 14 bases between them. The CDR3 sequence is CASRLRRQADTQYF. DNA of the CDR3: TGTGCCAGCAGACTACGTCGCCAGGCAGATACGCAGTATTTT. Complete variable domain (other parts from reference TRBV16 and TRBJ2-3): GEEVAQTPKHLVRGEGQKAKLYCAPIKGHSYVFWYQQVLKNEFKFLISFQNENVFDETGMPKERFSAKCLPNSPCSLEIQATKLEDSAVYFCASRLRRQADTQYFGPGTRLTVL.

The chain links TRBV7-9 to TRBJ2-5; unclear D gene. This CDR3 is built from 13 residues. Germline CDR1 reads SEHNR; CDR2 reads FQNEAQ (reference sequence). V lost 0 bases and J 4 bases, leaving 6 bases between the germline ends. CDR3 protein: CASSLARTETQYF. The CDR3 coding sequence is TGTGCCAGCAGCTTAGCGCGAACAGAGACCCAGTACTTC.

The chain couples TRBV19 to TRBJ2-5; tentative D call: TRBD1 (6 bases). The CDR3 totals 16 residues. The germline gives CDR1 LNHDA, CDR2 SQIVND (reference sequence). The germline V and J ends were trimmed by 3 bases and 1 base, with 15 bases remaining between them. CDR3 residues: CASSISGRGFQETQYF. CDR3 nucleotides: TGTGCCAGTAGTATCTCTGGCAGGGGCTTCCAAGAGACCCAGTACTTC.

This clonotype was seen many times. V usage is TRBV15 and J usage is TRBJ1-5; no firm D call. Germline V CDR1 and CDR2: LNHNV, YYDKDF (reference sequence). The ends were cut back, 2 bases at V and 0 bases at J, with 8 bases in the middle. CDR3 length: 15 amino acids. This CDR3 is CATSRSPSSNQPQHF. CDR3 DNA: TGTGCCACCAGCAGATCCCCCTCTAGCAATCAGCCCCAGCATTTT.

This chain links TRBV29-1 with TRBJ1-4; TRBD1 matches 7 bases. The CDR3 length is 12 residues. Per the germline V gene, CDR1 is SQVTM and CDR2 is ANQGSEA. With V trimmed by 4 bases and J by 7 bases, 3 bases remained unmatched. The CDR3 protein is CSVGQGSEKLFF. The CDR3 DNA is TGCAGCGTTGGACAGGGTAGTGAAAAACTGTTTTTT.

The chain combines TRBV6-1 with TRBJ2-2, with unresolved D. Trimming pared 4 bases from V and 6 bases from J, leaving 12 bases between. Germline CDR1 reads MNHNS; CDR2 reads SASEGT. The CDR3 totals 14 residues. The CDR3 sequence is CASSGPVRAGELFF. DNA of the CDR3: TGTGCCAGCAGTGGGCCGGTACGCGCCGGGGAGCTGTTTTTT.

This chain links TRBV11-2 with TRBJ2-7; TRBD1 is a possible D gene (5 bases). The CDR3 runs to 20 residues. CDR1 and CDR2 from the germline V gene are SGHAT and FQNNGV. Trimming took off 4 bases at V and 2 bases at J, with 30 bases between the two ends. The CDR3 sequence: CASSSPTPGYQGLQTYEQYF. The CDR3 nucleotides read TGTGCCAGCAGCTCCCCTACACCCGGGTACCAGGGTCTACAGACCTACGAGCAGTACTTC.

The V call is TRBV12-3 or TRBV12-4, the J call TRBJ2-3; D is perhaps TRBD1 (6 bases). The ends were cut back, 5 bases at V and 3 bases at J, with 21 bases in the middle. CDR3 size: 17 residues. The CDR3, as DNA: TGTGCCAGCAGTGCCACGGGACAAGAATCCGCGACAGATACGCAGTATTTT. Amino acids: CASSATGQESATDTQYF.

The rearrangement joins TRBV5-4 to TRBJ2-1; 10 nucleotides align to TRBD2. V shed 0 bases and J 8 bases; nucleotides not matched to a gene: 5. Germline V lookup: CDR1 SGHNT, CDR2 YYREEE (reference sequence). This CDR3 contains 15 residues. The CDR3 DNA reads TGTGCCAGCAGCTTGGTCCTAGCGGGAGTTGATGAGCAGTTCTTC. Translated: CASSLVLAGVDEQFF.

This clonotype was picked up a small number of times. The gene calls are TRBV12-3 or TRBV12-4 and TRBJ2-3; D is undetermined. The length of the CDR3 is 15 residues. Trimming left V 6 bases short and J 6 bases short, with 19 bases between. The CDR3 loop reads CASSRKDQPGDTQYF. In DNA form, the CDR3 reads TGTGCCAGCAGCCGAAAGGACCAGCCCGGGGATACGCAGTATTTT.

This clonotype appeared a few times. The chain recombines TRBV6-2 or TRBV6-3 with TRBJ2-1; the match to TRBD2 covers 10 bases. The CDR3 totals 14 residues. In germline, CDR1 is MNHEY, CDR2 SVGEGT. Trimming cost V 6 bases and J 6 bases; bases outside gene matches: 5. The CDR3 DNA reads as TGTGCCAGCAGAATTCTAGCGGGAGCCAATGAGCAGTTCTTC. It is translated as CASRILAGANEQFF.

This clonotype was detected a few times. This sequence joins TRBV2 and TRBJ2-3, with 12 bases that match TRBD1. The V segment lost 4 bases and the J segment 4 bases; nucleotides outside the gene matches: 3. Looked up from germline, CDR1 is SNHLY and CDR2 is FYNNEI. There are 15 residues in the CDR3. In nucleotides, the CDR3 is TGTGCCAGCAGTGGGGGACAGGGGGCAGCAGATACGCAGTATTTT. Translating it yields CASSGGQGAADTQYF.

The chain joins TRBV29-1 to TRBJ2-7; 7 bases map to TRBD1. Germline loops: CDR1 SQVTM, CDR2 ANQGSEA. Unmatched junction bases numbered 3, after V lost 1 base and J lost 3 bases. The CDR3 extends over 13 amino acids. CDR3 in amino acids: CSVEVSGGYEQYF. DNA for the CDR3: TGCAGCGTTGAAGTGTCAGGGGGCTACGAGCAGTACTTC.

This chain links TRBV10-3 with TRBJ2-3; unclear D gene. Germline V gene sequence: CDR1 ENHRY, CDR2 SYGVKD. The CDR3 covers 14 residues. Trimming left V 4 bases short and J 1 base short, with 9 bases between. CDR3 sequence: CAISVISGTDTQYF. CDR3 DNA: TGTGCCATCAGTGTTATCTCCGGCACAGATACGCAGTATTTT.

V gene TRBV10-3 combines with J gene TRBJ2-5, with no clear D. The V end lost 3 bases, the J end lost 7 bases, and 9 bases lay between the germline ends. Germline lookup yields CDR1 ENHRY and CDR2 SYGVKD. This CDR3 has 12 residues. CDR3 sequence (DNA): TGTGCCATCAGTGATGGCCGAGGGACCCAGTACTTC. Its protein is CAISDGRGTQYF.